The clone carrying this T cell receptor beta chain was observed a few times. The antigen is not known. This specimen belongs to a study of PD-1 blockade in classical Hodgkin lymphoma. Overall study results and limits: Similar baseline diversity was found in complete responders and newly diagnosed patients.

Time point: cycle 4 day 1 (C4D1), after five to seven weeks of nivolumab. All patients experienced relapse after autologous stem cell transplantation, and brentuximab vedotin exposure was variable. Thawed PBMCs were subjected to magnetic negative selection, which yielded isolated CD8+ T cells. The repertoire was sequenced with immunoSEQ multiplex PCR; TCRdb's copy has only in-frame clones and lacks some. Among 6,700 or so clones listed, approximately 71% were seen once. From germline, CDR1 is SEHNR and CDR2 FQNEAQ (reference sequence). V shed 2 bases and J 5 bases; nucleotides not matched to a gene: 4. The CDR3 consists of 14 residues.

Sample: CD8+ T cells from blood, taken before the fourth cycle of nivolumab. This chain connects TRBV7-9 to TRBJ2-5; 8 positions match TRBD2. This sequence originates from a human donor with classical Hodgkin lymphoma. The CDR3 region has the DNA TGTGCCAGCAGCTTACGAGCGGGAGAGGAGACCCAGTACTTC. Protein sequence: CASSLRAGEETQYF.